The rows below give T cell receptor beta chains drawn from one sample of a study of blood T cell repertoires in COVID-19. Assay: immunoSEQ multiplex PCR; the TCRdb copy retains only in-frame clones and omits some. The sample yields more than 85,000 clones, about 90% seen once. Sequenced material: peripheral blood. Receptor source: a man between 18 and 35 years old with acute or convalescent COVID-19. Each CDR3 is given without its conserved first and last residue. Each record gives: CDR3 protein, J gene, CDR3 length, clone size, V gene, D gene. The D gene is left open where the match is weak. Rows give clone size only sometimes, using once, few, many, or a class for an expanded clone.

ASRRTGPDGYT TRBJ1-2 11 . TRBV19 TRBD1
ASSELRQVTEAF TRBJ1-1 12 . TRBV6-1 .
ASSLSGGTYSNQPQH TRBJ1-5 15 once TRBV27 .
ASRPGGPGNQPQH TRBJ1-5 13 . TRBV6-6 .
ASTGSGPYEQY . 11 . TRBV2 .
ASSTRDSVQETQY TRBJ2-5 13 . TRBV19 TRBD1
ASSLSAVNQPQH TRBJ1-5 12 . TRBV27 .
ASSLVGTGVSPLH TRBJ1-6 13 once TRBV5-6 TRBD1
ASSEGTVFYEQY TRBJ2-7 12 . TRBV6-1 .
ASGDRGVAGANVLT TRBJ2-6 14 . TRBV10-1 TRBD1
ASSPNYSDQPQH TRBJ1-5 12 . TRBV18 .
ASSIKAQTSFRTIGKNIQY TRBJ2-4 19 . TRBV19 TRBD2
ASSRNGGAGKDTQY TRBJ2-3 14 . TRBV2 .
ASGSLGGRTDTQY TRBJ2-3 13 . TRBV9 TRBD2